The rows below give T cell receptor beta chains drawn from one sample of a study of blood T cells in healthy people across ages. One entry per CDR3 protein results from TCRdb running MiXCR on the 5' RACE reads. The table records under 1,000,000 distinct CDR3 sequences, 35% to 60% of them present only once. The sequenced sample was blood. Receptors originate from a man older than 75 in good health. CDR3s include the opening cysteine and the closing phenylalanine or tryptophan. A D gene is named only where the DNA matches it firmly. Clone size is given for some rows only: seen once, a few or many times, or a class if the clone is expanded.

>TRBV20-1|TRBJ2-1|-|-
CSARGETVYNEQFF
TGCAGTGCTAGAGGGGAGACAGTTTACAATGAGCAGTTCTTC
>TRBV3-1|TRBJ2-3|few|TRBD1
CASSPEDRGWTDTQYF
TGTGCCAGCAGCCCTGAGGACAGGGGATGGACAGATACGCAGTATTTT
>TRBV6-5|TRBJ1-2|-|-
CASSSGRSNYGYTF
TGTGCCAGCAGCTCCGGACGGTCTAACTATGGCTACACCTTC
>TRBV12-3/TRBV12-4|TRBJ2-5|-|-
CASSLVGKQETQYF
TGTGCCAGCAGTTTAGTTGGTAAACAAGAGACCCAGTACTTC
>TRBV29-1|TRBJ2-5|-|TRBD2
CSVGGGLAQETQYF
TGCAGCGTTGGTGGAGGACTAGCACAAGAGACCCAGTACTTC
>TRBV12-3/TRBV12-4|TRBJ1-4|-|-
CASSLASDNEKLFF
TGTGCCAGCAGTTTAGCCAGCGATAATGAAAAACTGTTTTTT
>TRBV9|TRBJ2-4|-|-
CASSVDPGLANPAKNIQYF
TGTGCCAGCAGCGTTGATCCGGGACTCGCCAACCCAGCCAAAAACATTCAGTACTTC
>TRBV6-5|TRBJ2-5|many|-
CASRSLRAQETQYF
TGTGCCAGCAGATCCCTCAGGGCCCAAGAGACCCAGTACTTC
>TRBV7-7|TRBJ2-1|few|TRBD2
CASSQGLAAGNEQFF
TGTGCCAGCAGCCAAGGACTAGCGGCGGGAAATGAGCAGTTCTTC
>TRBV12-3/TRBV12-4|TRBJ1-1|once|-
CASTQTGRRTEAFF
TGTGCCAGCACCCAAACAGGCCGTCGGACTGAAGCTTTCTTT
>TRBV12-3/TRBV12-4|TRBJ2-7|-|-
CASSFQLPYEQYF
TGTGCCAGCAGTTTTCAACTTCCCTACGAGCAGTACTTC
>TRBV6-5|TRBJ2-3|once|TRBD2
CACSSLAGGGLRDTQYF
TGTGCCTGCAGTTCCCTAGCGGGAGGAGGGCTCCGTGATACGCAGTATTTT
>TRBV7-2|TRBJ2-7|-|-
CASVWDAYEQYF
TGTGCCAGTGTCTGGGACGCCTACGAGCAGTACTTC
>TRBV30|TRBJ2-1|-|-
CAWSVTNRHNEQFF
TGTGCCTGGAGTGTCACCAACAGACACAATGAGCAGTTCTTC
>TRBV9|TRBJ2-3|few|TRBD2
CASSVTSGRSPDTQYF
TGTGCCAGCAGCGTAACTAGCGGGAGGTCCCCAGATACGCAGTATTTT
>TRBV20-1|TRBJ2-7|few|-
CSAHKMRSESSYEQYF
TGCAGTGCTCATAAAATGAGAAGCGAGAGCTCCTACGAGCAGTACTTC
>TRBV20-1|TRBJ2-7|-|TRBD2
CSARPGTSARRLQYF
TGCAGTGCTAGGCCCGGGACTAGCGCACGTCGGTTGCAGTACTTC
>TRBV7-2|TRBJ2-5|-|-
CASSLATARAQYF
TGTGCCAGCAGCTTAGCCACGGCTAGGGCTCAGTACTTC
>TRBV6-5|TRBJ2-7|-|TRBD1
CASSRTGGGEQYF
TGTGCCAGCAGCAGGACAGGGGGAGGCGAGCAGTACTTC
>TRBV6-2/TRBV6-3|TRBJ2-7|few|TRBD2
CASSRSGRIYEQYF
TGTGCCAGCAGCCGTAGCGGGAGGATTTACGAGCAGTACTTC
>TRBV6-6|TRBJ2-1|-|TRBD2
CASSYSSGTPNEQFF
TGTGCCAGCAGTTACTCCAGCGGGACGCCCAATGAGCAGTTCTTC
>TRBV6-6|TRBJ2-2|-|-
CATSLRNTGELFF
TGTGCCACCTCGCTTAGGAACACCGGGGAGCTGTTTTTT
>TRBV6-1|TRBJ1-5|few|-
CASSDLFTGVQPQHF
TGTGCCAGCAGCGACTTATTTACGGGTGTCCAGCCCCAGCATTTT
>TRBV19|TRBJ2-3|-|TRBD2
CASLDGRAADTQYF
TGTGCCAGTCTCGACGGGAGGGCCGCAGATACGCAGTATTTT
>TRBV10-3|TRBJ1-2|-|-
CATGGGRRREYGYTF
TGTGCCACCGGCGGAGGGAGGAGGAGGGAATATGGCTACACCTTC
>TRBV12-3/TRBV12-4|TRBJ1-5|once|-
CASSRMTDSNQPQHF
TGTGCCAGCAGCAGAATGACGGATAGCAATCAGCCCCAGCATTTT
>TRBV20-1|TRBJ1-1|-|-
CSATQPPEAFF
TGCAGTGCGACCCAGCCCCCCGAAGCTTTCTTT
>TRBV11-2|TRBJ1-2|few|-
CASSGSNLNYGYTF
TGTGCCAGCAGTGGCTCGAACCTTAACTATGGCTACACCTTC
>TRBV7-2|TRBJ2-5|-|-
CASSPVRGGRETQYF
TGTGCCAGCAGCCCAGTAAGGGGGGGCCGTGAGACCCAGTACTTC